The rows below give T cell receptor beta chains drawn from one sample of a study of blood T cell repertoires in COVID-19. Some clones are missing from TCRdb's copy, which holds only in-frame ones; the method was immunoSEQ multiplex PCR. This repertoire shows 30,000 to 35,000 clones, about 93% found once; its top ten account for about 5%. The source material was peripheral blood. The receptors here all came from a human donor in a cohort sampled during active COVID-19. Each CDR3 is given with its conserved first and last residue. The order of the fields is J gene, D gene, clone size, V gene, CDR3 DNA, CDR3 protein. A D gene is named only where the DNA matches it firmly. For some rows the clone size is stated as once, few or many, or as a class when expanded; others skip it.

>TRBJ1-1|TRBD1|once|TRBV6-6
TGTGCCAGCAGTCAATTACAGGGGGGGATCACTGAAGCTTTCTTT
CASSQLQGGITEAFF
>TRBJ1-1|.|.|TRBV9
TGTGCCAGCAGCGTAGAGGAAGGGAGTAACACTGAAGCTTTCTTT
CASSVEEGSNTEAFF
>TRBJ2-1|TRBD1|.|TRBV5-1
TGCGCCAGCAGCTCCGGGACAGGGGTTAATGAGCAGTTCTTC
CASSSGTGVNEQFF
>TRBJ1-3|TRBD1|.|TRBV9
TGTGCCAGCAGCGGGGACAGCGTAAGCTCTGGAAACACCATATATTTT
CASSGDSVSSGNTIYF
>TRBJ2-6|.|.|TRBV28
TGTGCCAGCAGTGTCTCGTTGAGCGGGGCCAACGTCCTGACTTTC
CASSVSLSGANVLTF
>TRBJ2-1|TRBD2|.|TRBV13
TGTGCCAGCAGCTTAGGTCCAGCGGGATTTGATGAGCAGTTCTTC
CASSLGPAGFDEQFF
>TRBJ2-2|.|.|TRBV7-7
TGTGCTAGCAGCTCCCCCGAGACCGGGGAGCTGTTTTTT
CASSSPETGELFF
>TRBJ2-7|TRBD2|.|TRBV27
TGTGCCAGCAGCTCGCCGACTAGCAGCCCCGGCGAGCAGTACTTC
CASSSPTSSPGEQYF
>TRBJ1-5|.|.|TRBV9
TGTGCCAGCAGCGTATCCGGGACACCCAATCAGCCCCAGCATTTT
CASSVSGTPNQPQHF
>TRBJ2-7|.|.|TRBV20-1
TGCAGTGCTAGACGGGATTACGAGCAGTACTTC
CSARRDYEQYF
>TRBJ1-4|TRBD1|.|TRBV5-1
TGCGCCAGCAGCTCTATAGTGGACAGGGGTCGAAGTGAAAAACTGTTTTTT
CASSSIVDRGRSEKLFF
>TRBJ1-4|TRBD1|.|TRBV2
TGTGCCACCAACCTTCCGGGACAGGGTAATGAAAAACTGTTTTTT
CATNLPGQGNEKLFF
>TRBJ2-1|.|.|TRBV28
TGTGCCAGCAGTGAGGGGACTTTCTACAATGAGCAGTTCTTC
CASSEGTFYNEQFF
>TRBJ1-1|TRBD1|.|TRBV7-9
TGTGCCAGCAGCCAGACAGGGGGCCTCGAGGCTGAAGCTTTCTTT
CASSQTGGLEAEAFF
>TRBJ2-1|TRBD2|.|TRBV27
TGTGCCAGCAGTTTGACTAGCGGGGGTAATGAGCAGTTCTTC
CASSLTSGGNEQFF
>TRBJ1-4|.|.|TRBV27
TGTGCCAGCAGTTTTAGTTCAACTAATGAAAAACTGTTTTTT
CASSFSSTNEKLFF
>TRBJ1-5|.|.|TRBV6-6
TGTGCCAGCAGTAATGACCAGGGTTTTAGCAATCAGCCCCAGCATTTT
CASSNDQGFSNQPQHF
>TRBJ2-4|TRBD1|once|TRBV11-2
TGTGCCAGCAGCACTCTCCGGGACAGGGCTAAAAACATTCAGTACTTC
CASSTLRDRAKNIQYF
>TRBJ2-1|.|.|TRBV28
TGTGCCAGCAGCCTACTAGCCAATGAGCAGTTCTTC
CASSLLANEQFF
>TRBJ1-1|.|once|TRBV19
TGTGCCAGTAGTATGGGGTCAGGGGCGAAGAACACTGAAGCTTTCTTT
CASSMGSGAKNTEAFF
>TRBJ2-1|TRBD2|.|TRBV11-2
TGTGCCAGCAGCTTAAGAGCGGGGGGTACCTACAATGAGCAGTTCTTC
CASSLRAGGTYNEQFF
>TRBJ1-2|TRBD1|.|TRBV3-1/TRBV3-2
TGTGCCAGCAGCCAGGGCACGGGACAGGGGGCGCGAGGCTACACCTTC
CASSQGTGQGARGYTF
>TRBJ2-3|TRBD1|.|TRBV3-1/TRBV3-2
TGTGCCAGCAGCCAAGATTGGGCAGGGGGTATCGATACGCAGTATTTT
CASSQDWAGGIDTQYF
>TRBJ1-3|.|.|TRBV5-6
TGTGCCAGCAGTTTTAGGCCCGTTCGGACTTACTCTGGAAACACCATATATTTT
CASSFRPVRTYSGNTIYF
>TRBJ2-1|TRBD2|.|TRBV7-3
TGTGCCAGCAGCCCAACCCCGGGGACTAGCGGGGGAGGATTGGAGCAGTTCTTC
CASSPTPGTSGGGLEQFF
>TRBJ2-3|TRBD2|once|TRBV19
TGTGCCAGTAGGTTCGCGGGGGTGGATACGCAGTATTTT
CASRFAGVDTQYF
>TRBJ2-2|TRBD2|.|TRBV19
TGTGCCAGTGGAGCGGGGGTGGGCGGGGAGCTGTTTTTT
CASGAGVGGELFF
>TRBJ2-7|.|.|TRBV5-1
TGCGCCAGCAGCTTGGGGACAGTTCTCTCCTACGAGCAGTACTTC
CASSLGTVLSYEQYF
>TRBJ1-2|TRBD1|few|TRBV11-2
TGTGCCAGCAGCCCCATTCGACAGGGGTTGAAAGGCTACACCTTC
CASSPIRQGLKGYTF
>TRBJ2-7|.|few|TRBV30
TGTGCCTGGAGGAACCGGGACTCCTCCTACGAGCAGTACTTC
CAWRNRDSSYEQYF
>TRBJ2-1|.|once|TRBV7-2
TGTGCCAGCAGCCGGCTAGCCGTCGCGCCTGAGCAGTTCTTC
CASSRLAVAPEQFF
>TRBJ2-7|.|.|TRBV7-3
TGTGCCAGCAGCTCGGGGAACGAGCAGTACTTC
CASSSGNEQYF
>TRBJ2-3|TRBD2|.|TRBV10-3
TGTGCCATCAGGTTACAAGCGGGGAGCACAGATACGCAGTATTTT
CAIRLQAGSTDTQYF
>TRBJ2-2|.|.|TRBV6-2/TRBV6-3
TGTGCCAGCAGTTACTCCCGGGGCACCGGGGAGCTGTTTTTT
CASSYSRGTGELFF
>TRBJ1-1|.|few|TRBV6-6
TGTGCCAGCAGAGAGGACACTGAAGCTTTCTTT
CASREDTEAFF
>TRBJ2-2|.|.|TRBV6-5
TGTGCCACCACGGAGGTTAACACCGGGGAGCTGTTTTTT
CATTEVNTGELFF
>TRBJ2-7|TRBD1|.|TRBV30
TGTGCCTTGCTGACAGGGGGCTTCGACGAGCAGTACTTC
CALLTGGFDEQYF
>TRBJ1-4|.|.|TRBV6-2/TRBV6-3
TGTGCCAGCAGTTATAATTTTAGAGAACTGTTTTTT
CASSYNFRELFF
>TRBJ2-3|.|.|TRBV5-1
TGCGCCAGCATCGGCCCCTCCAGGGGCCGGGGAGATACGCAGTATTTT
CASIGPSRGRGDTQYF
>TRBJ1-2|.|.|TRBV19
TGTGCCAGTAGTATAGGGGCCGGGACCGAAGGGAGGGGCTACACCTTC
CASSIGAGTEGRGYTF
>TRBJ2-3|TRBD2|.|TRBV13
TGTGCCAGCAGCTTAGGCCAGGGACTAGCGGGAGAAGGGTTGACAGATACGCAGTATTTT
CASSLGQGLAGEGLTDTQYF
>TRBJ2-1|TRBD2|.|TRBV29-1
TGCAGCGCCCCGGGGGGGCTAGCGGGGGGTAGCTCCTACAATGAGCAGTTCTTC
CSAPGGLAGGSSYNEQFF
>TRBJ2-7|TRBD1|.|TRBV29-1
TGCAGCGGGAAGGGACAGGGGACCTACGAGCAGTACTTC
CSGKGQGTYEQYF
>TRBJ2-1|TRBD1|.|TRBV19
TGTGCCAGCTCCAGGGGGAGCTTCAATCGGGCTTACAATGAGCAGTTCTTC
CASSRGSFNRAYNEQFF
>TRBJ2-1|.|.|TRBV5-1
TGCGCCAGCAGCCCGGGGGTGGGCATCTACAATGAGCAGTTCTTC
CASSPGVGIYNEQFF
>TRBJ2-3|.|.|TRBV6-5
TGTGCCAGCAGTCACCCCGAGACGCAGTATTTT
CASSHPETQYF
>TRBJ1-2|TRBD1|.|TRBV7-6
TGTGCCAGCAGCTTAGTAGGGTCAGGGGGCGTGAACTATGGCTACACCTTC
CASSLVGSGGVNYGYTF
>TRBJ2-1|TRBD2|once|TRBV27
TGTGCCAGCACCCGGGTAGCGGGGGGGTCTTACAATGAGCAGTTCTTC
CASTRVAGGSYNEQFF
>TRBJ1-1|TRBD1|.|TRBV9
TGTGCCAGCAGCGCAGGGGGCTTGAAAGCTTTCTTT
CASSAGGLKAFF
>TRBJ2-7|.|.|TRBV7-9
TGTGCCAGCAGCTTCGCGTCCTTCTACGAGCAGTACTTC
CASSFASFYEQYF
>TRBJ2-2|.|.|TRBV7-2
TGTGCCAGCAGGGACGGACTACGCACCGGGGAGCTGTTTTTT
CASRDGLRTGELFF
>TRBJ1-1|TRBD1|.|TRBV5-1
TGCGCCAGCAGCTTGGTGCAGGGGGGTTATCCTTTCTTT
CASSLVQGGYPFF
>TRBJ2-3|TRBD2|.|TRBV10-3
TGTGCCATCAGGGGAATGACTAGCGGGGGGACAGATACGCAGTATTTT
CAIRGMTSGGTDTQYF
>TRBJ2-7|TRBD1|.|TRBV11-3
TGTGCCAGCAGCCCGGGACAGGAGTCCTACGAGCAGTACTTC
CASSPGQESYEQYF
>TRBJ1-2|TRBD1|.|TRBV30
TGTGCCTGGGACAGGGACACTAACTATGGCTACACCTTC
CAWDRDTNYGYTF